The 32 T cell receptor beta chains below were found in one sample sequenced in a study of blood T cell repertoires in COVID-19. Assay: immunoSEQ multiplex PCR; the TCRdb copy retains only in-frame clones and omits some. The sample lists some 260,000 clones, around four fifths occurring once. Source material: PBMCs or T cells enriched from blood (not recorded which). The receptors were gathered from a young man with acute COVID-19.

This clone was seen only once. The gene calls are TRBV9 and TRBJ1-6, with 8 bases aligning to TRBD1. V was clipped by 3 bases and J by 6 bases; unmatched bases: 5. The CDR3 is made up of 15 amino acids. Germline CDR1 and CDR2: SGDLS and YYNGEE. The CDR3 DNA follows: TGTGCCAGCAGCGCCGAGACAGGGGTTAATTCACCCCTCCACTTT. Translating gives CASSAETGVNSPLHF.

The chain carries TRBV6-6 and TRBJ2-5; D is undetermined. This CDR3 contains 14 residues. Trimming took 0 bases from V and 5 from J, leaving 10 bases between them. The germline gives CDR1 MNHNY, CDR2 SVGAGI (reference sequence). The CDR3 DNA reads TGTGCCAGCAGTTACTCGGGCAACCTGGAGACCCAGTACTTC. Translating it yields CASSYSGNLETQYF.

CDR3 region: CASSRRGTGELFF. CDR3 coding DNA: TGTGCCAGCAGCCGAAGGGGTACCGGGGAGCTGTTTTTT. The chain joins TRBV14 to TRBJ2-2; D is perhaps TRBD1 (5 bases). CDR3 length: 13 amino acids. Germline assignment: CDR1 SGHDN and CDR2 FVKESK. V was cut by 4 bases and J by 5 bases, with 8 bases left in between.

This clone was observed a few times. This chain joins TRBV14 and TRBJ2-1, with 11 bases fitting TRBD2. This CDR3 is built from 17 residues. Germline V gene lookup returns CDR1 SGHDN and CDR2 FVKESK. V was pared by 4 bases and J by 7 bases, with 12 bases of the junction left unmatched. As DNA, the CDR3 is TGTGCCAGCAGCCCTAGATTGGGACTAGCGGAGAGAAATGAGCAGTTCTTC. It codes for CASSPRLGLAERNEQFF.

The chain couples TRBV20-1 to TRBJ1-2; no firm D call. The ends were cut back, 3 bases at V and 6 bases at J, with 17 bases in the middle. The germline CDR1 and CDR2 sequences are DFQATT and SNEGSKA (reference sequence). This CDR3 is 14 amino acids long. CDR3: CSASPLIRENGYTF. The CDR3 DNA follows: TGCAGTGCTAGTCCGCTCATAAGGGAGAATGGCTACACCTTC.

The chain recombines TRBV6-1 with TRBJ2-5; 7 nucleotides line up with TRBD2. V lost 0 bases and J lost 2; bases outside the gene matches: 3. Germline V gene data show CDR1 as MNHNS and CDR2 as SASEGT. The CDR3 contains 15 residues. CDR3 nucleotides: TGTGCCAGCAGTGAAGCGGCGGGGGTGCAAGAGACCCAGTACTTC. This translates into CASSEAAGVQETQYF.

This clone showed up just a few times. The chain combines TRBV7-9 with TRBJ2-7, with 11 nucleotides matching TRBD1. After removal of 0 bases from V and 5 bases from J, the junction contained 9 bases not matched to a gene. The CDR3 covers 17 residues. The germline V gene encodes CDR1 SEHNR and CDR2 FQNEAQ (reference sequence). The chain's CDR3 is CASSLALTGQGDHEQYV. CDR3 nucleotides: TGTGCCAGCAGCTTAGCGCTAACGGGACAGGGGGATCACGAGCAGTACGTC.

This chain joins TRBV9 and TRBJ2-5; D gene uncertain. Germline CDR1 SGDLS, CDR2 YYNGEE. Trimming took 2 bases from V and 5 from J, leaving 4 bases between them. This CDR3 is built from 11 residues. The CDR3 DNA reads TGTGCCAGCAGCGTTTCTGAGACCCAGTACTTC. Translation gives CASSVSETQYF.

The rearrangement links TRBV7-2 to TRBJ1-1, with TRBD1 identical over 7 bases. The germline V gene has CDR1 SGHTA and CDR2 FQGNSA. V lost 7 bases and J lost 1; bases outside the gene matches: 9. The CDR3 spans 15 residues. The CDR3 DNA reads as TGTGCCAGCACCAAATCGAGGGGGCCGAACACTGAAGCTTTCTTT. Its translation is CASTKSRGPNTEAFF.

This clone was counted a single time. The chain carries TRBV25-1 and TRBJ2-2; D might be TRBD2 (6 bases). The germline V gene encodes CDR1 MGHDK and CDR2 SYGVNS. This CDR3 region has 15 residues. V dropped 2 bases and J dropped 6 bases, with 13 bases sitting between them. Here the CDR3 DNA reads TGTGCCAGCAGTGAACTCCCAGGAGGGGCCGGGGAGCTGTTTTTT. Protein product: CASSELPGGAGELFF.

This clone was observed many times. This rearrangement joins TRBV19 to TRBJ1-1; D is unclear. Germline V gene lookup returns CDR1 LNHDA and CDR2 SQIVND (reference sequence). With 5 bases removed from V and 7 bases from J, the gap between germline ends came to 14 bases. This CDR3 spans 13 amino acids. The CDR3 loop reads CASSARVPVEAFF. CDR3 nucleotide sequence: TGTGCCAGTAGTGCCCGAGTCCCTGTTGAAGCTTTCTTT.

The chain has TRBV6-5 and TRBJ2-6, with D tentatively TRBD2 (6 bases). V was cut by 2 bases and J by 2 bases, with 10 bases left in between. CDR1 is MNHEY, CDR2 SVGAGI, per germline. This CDR3 is built from 16 residues. This CDR3 is CASSYPGTPGANVLTF. The CDR3 DNA follows: TGTGCCAGCAGTTACCCCGGGACTCCTGGGGCCAACGTCCTGACTTTC.

The chain is built from TRBV5-6 and TRBJ2-2, with D unresolved. Germline V lookup: CDR1 SGHDT, CDR2 YYEEEE. V was shortened by 5 bases and J by 4 bases, with 12 bases between the two germline ends. This CDR3 has 14 residues. The DNA of the CDR3 is TGTGCCAGCAGTCTAGTTGATGTCACCGGGGAGCTGTTTTTT. Translated, it gives CASSLVDVTGELFF. Complete variable domain (other parts from reference TRBV5-6 and TRBJ2-2): DAGVTQSPTHLIKTRGQQVTLRCSPKSGHDTVSWYQQALGQGPQFIFQYYEEEERQRGNFPDRFSGHQFPNYSSELNVNALLLGDSALYLCASSLVDVTGELFFGEGSRLTVL.

The chain couples TRBV6-2 or TRBV6-3 to TRBJ2-2, with D possibly matching TRBD1 (6 bases). The CDR3 totals 15 residues. V lost 5 bases and J lost 3, with 13 bases in between. CDR1 is MNHEY and CDR2 is SVGEGT in the germline V gene. CDR3 sequence (DNA): TGTGCCAGCAGTCTAGGGGGAGTAGACACCGGGGAGCTGTTTTTT. Encoded protein: CASSLGGVDTGELFF.

V gene TRBV6-5 combines with J gene TRBJ1-1; D might be TRBD1 (5 bases). Germline V gene sequence: CDR1 MNHEY, CDR2 SVGAGI. The V end lost 7 bases, the J end lost 1 base, and 10 bases lay between the germline ends. This CDR3 is built from 13 residues. The CDR3 nucleotides read TGTGCCAGCAAGGGGCAGCCGAACACTGAAGCTTTCTTT. Residues: CASKGQPNTEAFF.

The chain is built from TRBV9 and TRBJ1-5; the D gene is possibly TRBD1 (5 bases). V lost 0 bases to trimming and J lost 1 base, with 23 bases between them. Germline V gene sequence: CDR1 SGDLS, CDR2 YYNGEE. This CDR3 contains 20 residues. CDR3 nucleotide sequence: TGTGCCAGCAGCGTAGAAGTCGGAGGGCAGATTACAGGAAGCAATCAGCCCCAGCATTTT. Translation gives CASSVEVGGQITGSNQPQHF. Complete variable domain (other parts from reference TRBV9 and TRBJ1-5): DSGVTQTPKHLITATGQRVTLRCSPRSGDLSVYWYQQSLDQGLQFLIQYYNGEERAKGNILERFSAQQFPDLHSELNLSSLELGDSALYFCASSVEVGGQITGSNQPQHFGDGTRLSIL.

In this sample, this clone turned up a few times. The chain employs TRBV29-1 and TRBJ1-2; D call uncertain. CDR1 is SQVTM, CDR2 ANQGSEA, per germline. Trimming removed 4 bases at V and 7 bases at J, with 16 bases between. The CDR3 loop spans 13 amino acids. In DNA form, the CDR3 reads TGCAGCGTTGTCTACTCTACGCGTTCTGGCTACACCTTC. It translates to CSVVYSTRSGYTF.

The J gene is TRBJ1-3, the V gene TRBV12-3 or TRBV12-4; D remains unclear. V was cut by 5 bases and J by 3 bases, with 8 bases left in between. This CDR3 contains 13 residues. Here the CDR3 DNA reads TGTGCCAGCAGTATATCTCTTGGAAACACCATATATTTT. This sequence encodes CASSISLGNTIYF.

The CDR3 reads CASSAAGTGLKGYTF. As DNA, the CDR3 is TGTGCCAGCAGTGCGGCCGGGACAGGGTTAAAGGGCTACACCTTC. This chain connects TRBV28 to TRBJ1-2, with 9 bases identical to TRBD1. The J segment lost 8 bases and the V segment lost 5 bases, leaving 12 bases of the junction unmatched. Germline CDR1 and CDR2: MDHEN and SYDVKM. This CDR3 is 15 amino acids long.

This chain links TRBV14 with TRBJ2-6; 7 bases agree with TRBD1. Germline CDR1 and CDR2: SGHDN and FVKESK. J lost 12 bases, V lost 4 bases, and 9 bases had no gene match. This CDR3 has 14 residues. This CDR3 reads CASSPLDRFGVLTF. The DNA of the CDR3 is TGTGCCAGCAGCCCCCTGGACAGGTTTGGCGTCCTGACTTTC.

The V gene is TRBV30, the J gene TRBJ1-6, with D possibly being TRBD1 (5 bases). The CDR3 runs to 15 residues. Trimming removed 6 bases at V and 8 bases at J, with 20 bases between. Germline assignment: CDR1 GTSNPN and CDR2 SVGIG (reference sequence). DNA for the CDR3: TGTGCCTGCCGGCTCCCCTGGGGGAGGGATTCACCCCTCCACTTT. Protein sequence: CACRLPWGRDSPLHF.

This clone was detected a few times. This sequence joins TRBV6-6 and TRBJ1-1; the match to TRBD1 covers 8 bases. With 5 bases clipped from V and 4 bases from J, the junction kept 6 bases outside the gene matches. The CDR3 runs to 14 residues. Germline V gene sequence: CDR1 MNHNY, CDR2 SVGAGI (reference sequence). This chain's CDR3 is CASSPDRESTEAFF. The CDR3 DNA sequence: TGTGCCAGCAGTCCGGACAGGGAGAGCACTGAAGCTTTCTTT.

The V call is TRBV18, the J call TRBJ2-1, with D maybe TRBD2 (5 bases). This CDR3 comprises 12 residues. Per germline, CDR1 KGHSH and CDR2 LQKENI. The ends were cut back, 3 bases at V and 7 bases at J, with 7 bases in the middle. CDR3 in amino acids: CASSPSGNEQFF. The CDR3 DNA sequence: TGTGCCAGCTCACCCTCGGGAAATGAGCAGTTCTTC.

This chain joins TRBV6-5 and TRBJ1-5, with 7 bases fitting TRBD1. The CDR3 consists of 14 residues. The germline gives CDR1 MNHEY, CDR2 SVGAGI. V shed 6 bases, J shed 3 bases, and the junction held 5 bases outside the gene matches. The CDR3 spells CASRKTGTNQPQHF. CDR3 DNA: TGTGCCAGCAGGAAGACAGGGACCAATCAGCCCCAGCATTTT.

The V gene is TRBV18, the J gene TRBJ2-2; 7 bases line up with TRBD1. Germline V gene lookup returns CDR1 KGHSH and CDR2 LQKENI. The CDR3 is 17 amino acids. The ends lost 3 bases at V and 0 bases at J; junction bases unmatched: 7. The DNA of the CDR3 is TGTGCCAGCTCACCTTACTCCCAGGGGGCGAACACCGGGGAGCTGTTTTTT. Translation gives CASSPYSQGANTGELFF. The whole variable domain, filled in from reference TRBV18 and TRBJ2-2, reads NAGVMQNPRHLVRRRGQEARLRCSPMKGHSHVYWYRQLPEEGLKFMVYLQKENIIDESGMPKERFSAEFPKEGPSILRIQQVVRGDSAAYFCASSPYSQGANTGELFFGEGSRLTVL.

The chain joins TRBV6-6 to TRBJ2-5; 9 nucleotides agree with TRBD2. The CDR3 covers 14 residues. Germline assignment: CDR1 MNHNY and CDR2 SVGAGI (reference sequence). J was trimmed by 5 bases and V by 4 bases; bases with no gene match: 5. In DNA form, the CDR3 reads TGTGCCAGCAGTTTTATAGCGGGAGCTGAGACCCAGTACTTC. As protein: CASSFIAGAETQYF.

This rearrangement joins TRBV27 to TRBJ1-5, with 7 bases fitting TRBD1. The CDR3 length is 17 residues. Trimming cost V 1 base and J 4 bases; bases outside gene matches: 10. In germline, CDR1 is MNHEY, CDR2 SMNVEV (reference sequence). The CDR3 is CASSLFFRQGRNQPQHF. The DNA of the CDR3 is TGTGCCAGCAGTTTATTTTTCCGACAGGGTAGGAATCAGCCCCAGCATTTT.

As for this clone: This sample also contains other DNA sequences that code for the same CDR3. V and J are TRBV5-6 and TRBJ1-1; no clear D gene. Germline CDR1 and CDR2: SGHDT and YYEEEE. The CDR3 loop spans 12 amino acids. V gave up 3 bases and J gave up 2 bases, with 5 bases separating them. CDR3 bases: TGTGCCAGCAGCTCGGTTAACACTGAAGCTTTCTTT. Encoded protein: CASSSVNTEAFF.

The rearrangement uses TRBV30 and TRBJ2-7; D is ambiguous. The CDR3 is 15 residues long. The germline CDR1 and CDR2 sequences are GTSNPN and SVGIG (reference sequence). Between the trimmed V and J ends, which lost 1 base and 2 bases, there was a span of 15 bases. CDR3 in amino acids: CAWSAGPGSAYEQYV. DNA for the CDR3: TGTGCCTGGAGTGCAGGTCCCGGCTCGGCCTACGAGCAGTACGTC.

The chain couples TRBV19 to TRBJ1-1; D perhaps matches TRBD1 (5 bases). This CDR3 contains 15 residues. CDR1 and CDR2 from the germline V gene are LNHDA and SQIVND (reference sequence). Trimming left V 8 bases short and J 1 base short, with 17 bases between. The CDR3 nucleotides read TGTGCCAGTTCTTGGGGGGTAGGGACGAACACTGAAGCTTTCTTT. Translated, it gives CASSWGVGTNTEAFF.

This chain uses TRBV14 with TRBJ2-1, with 12 bases that match TRBD2. V lost 5 bases, J lost 0 bases, and 11 bases stayed unmatched. There are 19 residues in the CDR3. Germline V gene lookup returns CDR1 SGHDN and CDR2 FVKESK. CDR3: CASSSGLAGLYRSYNEQFF. The CDR3 DNA reads TGTGCCAGCAGCTCCGGACTAGCGGGGCTCTATCGCTCCTACAATGAGCAGTTCTTC. The variable domain in full, with the rest retrieved from reference TRBV14 and TRBJ2-1, is EAGVTQFPSHSVIEKGQTVTLRCDPISGHDNLYWYRRVMGKEIKFLLHFVKESKQDESGMPNNRFLAERTGGTYSTLKVQPAELEDSGVYFCASSSGLAGLYRSYNEQFFGPGTRLTVL.

The V gene is TRBV15, the J gene TRBJ2-4; the D is unclear. V was shortened by 1 base and J by 6 bases, with 10 bases between the two germline ends. The germline V gene encodes CDR1 LNHNV and CDR2 YYDKDF (reference sequence). This CDR3 comprises 14 residues. This chain's CDR3 is CATSRVGGLNIQYF. CDR3 nucleotide sequence: TGTGCCACCAGCAGAGTCGGCGGCCTAAACATTCAGTACTTC.